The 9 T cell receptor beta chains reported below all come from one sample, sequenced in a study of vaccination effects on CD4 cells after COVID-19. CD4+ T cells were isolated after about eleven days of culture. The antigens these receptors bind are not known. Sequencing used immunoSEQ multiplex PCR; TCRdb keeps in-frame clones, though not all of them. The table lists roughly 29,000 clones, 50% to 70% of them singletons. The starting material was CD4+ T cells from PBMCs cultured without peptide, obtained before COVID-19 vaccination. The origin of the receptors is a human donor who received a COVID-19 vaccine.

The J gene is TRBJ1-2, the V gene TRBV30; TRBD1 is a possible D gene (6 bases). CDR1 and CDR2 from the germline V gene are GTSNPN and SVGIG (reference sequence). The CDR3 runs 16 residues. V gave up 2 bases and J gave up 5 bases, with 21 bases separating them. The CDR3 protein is CAWSWGQSSLLYGYTF. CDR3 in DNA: TGTGCCTGGAGTTGGGGGCAGAGTTCGCTCCTTTATGGCTACACCTTC.

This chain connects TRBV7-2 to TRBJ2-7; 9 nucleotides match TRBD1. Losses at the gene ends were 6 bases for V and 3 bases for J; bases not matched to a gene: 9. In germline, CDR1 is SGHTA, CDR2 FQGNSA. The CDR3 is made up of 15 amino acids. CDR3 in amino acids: CASRYGTGPIYEQYF. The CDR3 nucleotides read TGTGCCAGCAGATATGGGACAGGGCCTATCTACGAGCAGTACTTC. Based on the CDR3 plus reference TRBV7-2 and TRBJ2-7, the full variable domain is GAGVSQSPSNKVTEKGKDVELRCDPISGHTALYWYRQSLGQGLEFLIYFQGNSAPDKSGLPSDRFSAERTGGSVSTLTIQRTQQEDSAVYLCASRYGTGPIYEQYFGPGTRLTVT.

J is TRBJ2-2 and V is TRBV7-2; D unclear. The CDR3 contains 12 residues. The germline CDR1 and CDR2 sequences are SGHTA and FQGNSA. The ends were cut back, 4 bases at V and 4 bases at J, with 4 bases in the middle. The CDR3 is CASSSPTGELFF. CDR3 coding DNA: TGTGCCAGCAGCTCACCCACCGGGGAGCTGTTTTTT.

The CDR3 spells CASSWGQGANTGELFF. The CDR3 DNA reads TGCGCCAGCAGCTGGGGACAGGGGGCGAACACCGGGGAGCTGTTTTTT. The chain combines TRBV5-1 with TRBJ2-2; 11 bases line up with TRBD1. The germline CDR1 and CDR2 sequences are SGHRS and YFSETQ. The CDR3 consists of 16 residues. The V gene end was trimmed by 3 bases and the J gene end by 0 bases; junction bases not matched to a gene: 1.

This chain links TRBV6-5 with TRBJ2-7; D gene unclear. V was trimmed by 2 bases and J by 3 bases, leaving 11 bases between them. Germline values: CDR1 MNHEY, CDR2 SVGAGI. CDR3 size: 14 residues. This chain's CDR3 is CASSYELTIYEQYF. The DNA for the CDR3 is TGTGCCAGCAGTTACGAGCTTACGATCTACGAGCAGTACTTC.

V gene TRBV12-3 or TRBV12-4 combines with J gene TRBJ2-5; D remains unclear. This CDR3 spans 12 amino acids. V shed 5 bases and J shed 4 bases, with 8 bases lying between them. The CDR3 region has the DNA TGTGCCAGCAGTAATAGTGGAGAGACCCAGTACTTC. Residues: CASSNSGETQYF.

CDR3 bases: TGCGCCAGCAGCTTGCTGACGGGACAGGGTTCAGAGACCCAGTACTTC. Encoded protein: CASSLLTGQGSETQYF. V is TRBV5-1 and J is TRBJ2-5, with TRBD1 matching over 9 bases. The J segment lost 4 bases and the V segment lost 1 base, leaving 8 bases of the junction unmatched. Germline V gives CDR1 SGHRS, CDR2 YFSETQ. There are 16 residues in the CDR3.

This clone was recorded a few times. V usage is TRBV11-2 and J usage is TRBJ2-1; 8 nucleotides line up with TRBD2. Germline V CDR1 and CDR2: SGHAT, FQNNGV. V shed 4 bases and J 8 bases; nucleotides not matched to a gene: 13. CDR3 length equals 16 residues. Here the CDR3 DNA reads TGTGCCAGCAGCTCCCTCTCCGGACTAGCTATATATGAGCAGTTCTTC. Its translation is CASSSLSGLAIYEQFF.

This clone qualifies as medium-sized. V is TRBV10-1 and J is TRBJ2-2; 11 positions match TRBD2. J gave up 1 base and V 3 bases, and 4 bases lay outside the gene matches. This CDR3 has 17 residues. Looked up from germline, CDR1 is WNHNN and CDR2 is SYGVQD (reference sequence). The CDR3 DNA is TGCGCCAGCAGTGACCCCGGACTAGCGGGGAACACCGGGGAGCTGTTTTTT. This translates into CASSDPGLAGNTGELFF.